This T cell receptor (beta chain) was observed in a study of CD8 T cells in ankylosing spondylitis. This clonotype was recorded a few times. TCRdb re-analysed the 5' RACE reads in MiXCR, keeping a single row per CDR3 protein. This sample yields 290,000 or so distinct CDR3 sequences, of which around 20% are seen a single time; 3.5% belongs to the top ten. The J segment lost 5 bases and the V segment lost 5 bases, leaving 11 bases of the junction unmatched. The CDR3 runs 15 residues. In germline, CDR1 is SGHNT, CDR2 YYREEE (reference sequence). The clonotype was recovered from a female donor with ankylosing spondylitis or in good health (not recorded which). Sequencing input: blood, either unsorted or a sorted T cell fraction (not recorded which). The V and J genes are TRBV5-4 and TRBJ2-5; 8 nucleotides align to TRBD1. In DNA, the CDR3 is TGTGCCAGCAGTCCCTCCCAGGGGGCATGGGAGACCCAGTACTTC. Protein product: CASSPSQGAWETQYF.